The 8 T cell receptor beta chains below come from one sample, sequenced in a study of T cells in Graves' hyperthyroidism and ophthalmopathy. TCR beta CDR3 regions were amplified from RNA. TCR CDR3 regions were first amplified by RT-PCR with HTBI primers. TCRdb recomputed calls from the multiplex PCR reads with MiXCR, one row per CDR3 protein. Among about 420,000 distinct CDR3 sequences listed, about 15% were seen once. Sequenced input: blood. Receptors originate from a woman aged 18-29 years with Graves' hyperthyroidism.

This clonotype was seen more than once but under ten times. The V and J genes are TRBV4-1 and TRBJ2-1; 7 bases line up with TRBD2. The CDR3 consists of 20 residues. J lost 4 bases, V lost 0 bases, and 18 bases had no gene match. CDR1 is MGHRA and CDR2 is YSYEKL in the germline V gene. The CDR3 sequence: CASSQDGIYTSGNIYNEQFF. The CDR3 DNA sequence: TGCGCCAGCAGCCAAGATGGCATATATACAAGCGGGAACATATACAATGAGCAGTTCTTC.

This clonotype has a handful of counts. V is TRBV11-3 and J is TRBJ2-7, with no clear D. The CDR3 is made up of 12 amino acids. The germline V gene encodes CDR1 SGHNT and CDR2 YENEEA. Trimming left V 4 bases short and J 3 bases short, with 7 bases between. In nucleotides, the CDR3 is TGTGCCAGCAGCTCGGGCCTCTACGAGCAGTACTTC. This translates into CASSSGLYEQYF.

Ten or more counts support this clonotype. The chain couples TRBV5-5 to TRBJ2-1; the match to TRBD1 covers 10 bases. In germline, CDR1 is SGHKS, CDR2 YYEKEE (reference sequence). V shed 5 bases, J shed 3 bases, and the junction held 5 bases outside the gene matches. The CDR3 extends over 15 amino acids. CDR3 amino acids: CASSRGQGIYNEQFF. Written as DNA, the CDR3 is TGTGCCAGCAGTCGGGGACAGGGGATCTACAATGAGCAGTTCTTC.

The rearrangement links TRBV11-2 to TRBJ1-4; 9 positions agree with TRBD1. CDR1 is SGHAT and CDR2 is FQNNGV in the germline V gene. Unmatched junction bases numbered 8, after V lost 6 bases and J lost 6 bases. The CDR3 has 15 amino acids. This CDR3 is CASRDSGQGYEKLFF. The CDR3 nucleotides are TGTGCCAGCAGGGACTCGGGACAGGGATATGAAAAACTGTTTTTT. The complete variable domain, with remaining parts taken from reference TRBV11-2 and TRBJ1-4, reads EAGVAQSPRYKIIEKRQSVAFWCNPISGHATLYWYQQILGQGPKLLIQFQNNGVVDDSQLPKDRFSAERLKGVDSTLKIQPAKLEDSAVYLCASRDSGQGYEKLFFGSGTQLSVL.

This clonotype has a handful of counts. The rearrangement joins TRBV19 to TRBJ2-2, with TRBD2 identical over 10 bases. Germline CDR1 is LNHDA and CDR2 is SQIVND (reference sequence). The CDR3 extends over 16 amino acids. V lost 1 base, J lost 4 bases, and 3 bases stayed unmatched. Here the CDR3 reads CASSIAAGGPTGELFF. CDR3 nucleotides: TGTGCCAGTAGTATAGCAGCGGGAGGGCCCACCGGGGAGCTGTTTTTT.

The sample holds many counts of this clonotype. This chain links TRBV12-3 or TRBV12-4 with TRBJ2-7, with D possibly matching TRBD2 (7 bases). The CDR3 consists of 15 residues. With 3 bases removed from V and 0 bases from J, the gap between germline ends came to 12 bases. CDR3 protein: CASSFSAGASYEQYF. For the CDR3, the DNA is TGTGCCAGCAGTTTCTCCGCGGGGGCCTCCTACGAGCAGTACTTC.

Ten or more counts support this clonotype. The chain uses TRBV20-1 and TRBJ2-3, with unresolved D. There are 13 residues in the CDR3. Trimming cost V 5 bases and J 2 bases, with 11 bases left between them. Germline V lookup: CDR1 DFQATT, CDR2 SNEGSKA (reference sequence). The CDR3 sequence: CSAPLQPTDTQYF. CDR3 nucleotides: TGCAGTGCTCCACTACAGCCCACAGATACGCAGTATTTT.

This clonotype was counted at least ten times. The gene calls are TRBV2 and TRBJ1-1; D remains ambiguous. CDR3 length: 13 residues. Trimming left V 9 bases short and J 2 bases short, with 13 bases between. CDR1 and CDR2 (germline): SNHLY, FYNNEI. The CDR3 sequence: CASEKLPNTEAFF. The CDR3 coding sequence is TGTGCCAGTGAGAAACTCCCTAACACTGAAGCTTTCTTT.